This TCR beta chain was identified in a study of cytomegalovirus exposure and HLA in healthy donors. Study details: There were fewer than 500 genotyped donors. Of these, 81% fell in the genetic ancestry cluster associated with self-reported Caucasian donors.

Comment on this clone: Its antigen is as yet unknown.

Primers included in the PCR were 60 Vbeta and 13 Jbeta primers. Sequencing used immunoSEQ multiplex PCR; TCRdb keeps in-frame clones, though not all of them. The table shows tens of thousands of clones, with roughly 82% occurring only once. Germline CDR1 reads MDHEN; CDR2 reads SYDVKM. Trimming left V 10 bases short and J 5 bases short, with 10 bases between. This CDR3 is 11 amino acids long. General study points: It was assumed in the presence/absence analyses that sequencing depth was roughly uniform across donors. The availability of immune exposure information extended only to CMV serostatus.

When sampled, the donors appeared nominally healthy, though they likely had unrecorded immune exposures. Sequencing was performed on PBMCs. The chain joins TRBV28 to TRBJ2-3; no clear D gene. The clonotype was recovered from a man in his late teens or twenties in good health and CMV-seronegative. In DNA form, the CDR3 reads TGTGCCACCGAAAACAGAGATACGCAGTATTTT. This sequence encodes CATENRDTQYF.